This TCR beta chain was identified in a study of T-cell reconstitution after alpha-beta-depleted transplantation in children. This clonotype was seen many times. Unique molecular identifiers were built into the TCRbeta library. One entry per CDR3 protein, called by TCRdb with MiXCR from the PCR reads. This sample has 83,000 or so distinct CDR3 sequences, with about 8% found just once. CDR3 length: 11 residues. Trimming took off 2 bases at V and 5 bases at J, with 4 bases between the two ends. Germline loops: CDR1 ENHRY, CDR2 SYGVKD. The sequence was obtained from a human donor who donated a stem cell graft to a child with congenital amegakaryocytic thrombocytopenia. The chain employs TRBV10-3 and TRBJ2-7; D remains ambiguous. The specimen comprised PBMCs from the stem cell graft donor, sampled from the stem cell graft. The CDR3 reads CAISEGHEQYF. The CDR3 nucleotides are TGTGCCATCAGTGAGGGCCACGAGCAGTACTTC.